These 7 T cell receptor beta chains share one sample of origin, sequenced in a study of T cells in women clearing cervical HPV infection. TCRdb's copy holds only in-frame clones and misses some; the assay was immunoSEQ multiplex PCR. The sample's table shows about 23,000 clones. Sequencing was carried out using blood buffy coat. Receptors originate from a woman aged 18-69 years with a cervical HPV16 infection that either progressed to CIN3+ or cleared (not recorded which).

As for this clone: The read falls 3 residues short of the CDR3 end, and the missing part is taken from the germline J gene. The chain is built from TRBV30 and TRBJ1-5; D might be TRBD1 (5 bases). The CDR3 covers 12 residues. Germline V gene data show CDR1 as GTSNPN and CDR2 as SVGIG (reference sequence). Trimming cost V 3 bases and J 9 bases, with 12 bases left between them. Incomplete CDR3 DNA: TGTGCCTGGAGCCAGGGAATCCTGCCC. Its protein product is CAWSQGILP. The whole CDR3 sequence reads CAWSQGILPQHF. The variable domain in full, with the rest retrieved from reference TRBV30 and TRBJ1-5, is SQTIHQWPATLVQPVGSPLSLECTVEGTSNPNLYWYRQAAGRGLQLLFYSVGIGQISSEVPQNLSASRPQDRQFILSSKKLLLSDSGFYLCAWSQGILPQHFGDGTRLSIL.

As for this clone: From the germline J gene comes the end of the CDR3, since the read stops 3 residues before it. The V call is TRBV10-2, the J call TRBJ2-2, with 7 bases aligning to TRBD1. V gave up 4 bases and J gave up 6 bases; unmatched junction bases: 2. This CDR3 is built from 13 residues. Germline values: CDR1 WSHSY, CDR2 SAAADI. The CDR3 loop reads CASSGQGAGELFF. CDR3 DNA (partial): TGCGCCAGCAGTGGCCAGGGGGCCGGGGAG.

Notes on this clone: Read sequence stops 3 residues before the CDR3 end, and the germline J gene provides the missing end. This chain uses TRBV20-1 with TRBJ2-3; 8 bases agree with TRBD2. V was clipped by 6 bases and J by 5 bases; unmatched bases: 10. CDR3 length: 14 residues. The germline V gene encodes CDR1 DFQATT and CDR2 SNEGSKA (reference sequence). CDR3 sequence: CSALGGGTLDTQYF. CDR3 DNA (partial): TGCAGTGCCTTGGGCGGGGGGACCTTAGATACG.

With respect to this clone: The DNA ends 3 residues before the CDR3 does, and the rest of the CDR3 is filled in from the germline J gene. The gene calls are TRBV19 and TRBJ1-1; 11 bases fit TRBD1. Trimming at V came to 1 base and at J to 0 bases, leaving 7 bases not matched to a gene. Germline CDR1 LNHDA, CDR2 SQIVND (reference sequence). The CDR3 is made up of 18 amino acids. CDR3: CASSIGTGGVVMNTEAFF. Partial CDR3 DNA: TGTGCCAGTAGTATAGGGACAGGGGGCGTGGTCATGAACACTGAA.

With regard to this clone: The read comes to an end 3 residues before the CDR3 does, leaving the germline J gene to fill in the end. This chain joins TRBV5-1 and TRBJ1-1; TRBD1 agrees at 7 bases. Germline V gene lookup returns CDR1 SGHRS and CDR2 YFSETQ. The CDR3 is 16 residues long. V was clipped by 3 bases and J by 0 bases; unmatched bases: 8. The CDR3 reads CASSSRDRSMNTEAFF. The CDR3 bases that were read are TGCGCCAGCAGCTCCCGGGACAGAAGTATGAACACTGAA.

In regard to this clone: The read stops 3 residues short of the end of the CDR3; the missing end is completed from the germline J gene. The rearrangement links TRBV19 to TRBJ1-3; TRBD1 aligns across 10 bases. The V gene's germline CDR1 is LNHDA and CDR2 SQIVND (reference sequence). J gave up 4 bases and V 3 bases, and 9 bases lay outside the gene matches. CDR3 size: 17 residues. CDR3 bases read: TGTGCCAGTAGTATCCAGATTGACAGGGGGCAAGGAAACACC. Its translation is CASSIQIDRGQGNT. The complete CDR3 reads CASSIQIDRGQGNTIYF. Drawing the rest from reference TRBV19 and TRBJ1-3, the complete variable domain is DGGITQSPKYLFRKEGQNVTLSCEQNLNHDAMYWYRQDPGQGLRLIYYSQIVNDFQKGDIAEGYSVSREKKESFPLTVTSAQKNPTAFYLCASSIQIDRGQGNTIYFGEGSWLTVV.

As regards this clone: The sequence runs out 3 residues before the end of the CDR3; the remainder is reconstructed from the germline J gene. The genes are TRBV7-9 and TRBJ1-4; D is perhaps TRBD1 (5 bases). This CDR3 has 13 amino acids. The germline V gene has CDR1 SEHNR and CDR2 FQNEAQ (reference sequence). V gave up 4 bases and J gave up 6 bases, with 9 bases separating them. The CDR3 loop reads CASSSGTHEKLFF. Incomplete CDR3 DNA: TGTGCCAGCAGCTCCGGGACTCATGAAAAA.